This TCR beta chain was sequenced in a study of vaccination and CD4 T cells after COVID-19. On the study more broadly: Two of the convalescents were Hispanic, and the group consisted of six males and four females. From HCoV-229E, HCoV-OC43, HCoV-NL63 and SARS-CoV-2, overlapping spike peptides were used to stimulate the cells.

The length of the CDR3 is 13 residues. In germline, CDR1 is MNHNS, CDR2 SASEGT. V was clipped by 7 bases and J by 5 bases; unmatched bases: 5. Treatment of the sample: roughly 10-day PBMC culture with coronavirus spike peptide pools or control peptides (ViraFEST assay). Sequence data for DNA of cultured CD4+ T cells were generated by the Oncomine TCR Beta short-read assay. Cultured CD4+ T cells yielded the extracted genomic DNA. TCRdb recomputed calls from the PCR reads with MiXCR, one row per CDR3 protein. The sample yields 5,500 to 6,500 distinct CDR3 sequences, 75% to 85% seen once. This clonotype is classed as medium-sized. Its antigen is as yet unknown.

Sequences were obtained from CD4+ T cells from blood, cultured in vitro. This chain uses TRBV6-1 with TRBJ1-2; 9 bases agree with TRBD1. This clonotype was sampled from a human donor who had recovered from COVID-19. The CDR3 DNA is TGTGCCAGCAAAAGACAGGGGGAATATGGCTACACCTTC. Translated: CASKRQGEYGYTF.